Listed below are T cell receptor beta chains from one sample, sequenced in a study of cytomegalovirus exposure and HLA in healthy donors. Generated by immunoSEQ multiplex PCR, the TCRdb table keeps only in-frame clones and is missing some. The sample has 250,000 to 350,000 clones, roughly 88% seen once; the top ten hold roughly 4%. What was sequenced was PBMCs. The receptor set was obtained from a man aged 40-49 years in good health and CMV-seropositive. The CDR3 runs from the conserved cysteine through the conserved F or W. A D gene is named only where the DNA matches it firmly. Rows may omit the clone size; those that give it use once, few, many or a size class.

>TRBV11-3|TRBD2|TRBJ2-2|NA
CASSPGTSGTGELFF
TGTGCCAGCAGCCCCGGGACTAGCGGCACCGGGGAGCTGTTTTTT
>TRBV11-2|TRBD1|TRBJ2-7|few
CASSLGTGKGEQYF
TGTGCCAGCAGCTTAGGGACAGGGAAAGGCGAGCAGTACTTC
>TRBV7-6|NA|TRBJ2-2|NA
CASSSADWNTGELFF
TGTGCCAGCAGCTCCGCTGACTGGAACACCGGGGAGCTGTTTTTT
>TRBV6-1|TRBD2|TRBJ2-7|NA
CASRAGTSSYEQYF
TGTGCCAGCAGAGCCGGGACTAGCTCCTACGAGCAGTACTTC
>TRBV5-1|TRBD2|TRBJ2-1|NA
CASGGAGVSYNEQFF
TGCGCCAGCGGTGGGGCGGGAGTGAGCTACAATGAGCAGTTCTTC
>TRBV7-9|TRBD2|TRBJ2-1|NA
CSSNEGLAGAGSYNEQFF
TGTTCCAGCAACGAGGGACTAGCGGGAGCGGGGTCTTACAATGAGCAGTTCTTC
>TRBV2|NA|TRBJ1-1|few
CASSLGQIEAFF
TGTGCCAGCAGCCTCGGACAGATTGAAGCTTTCTTT
>TRBV2|NA|TRBJ1-1|NA
CASRNGQLNTEAFF
TGTGCCAGCAGGAACGGACAATTGAACACTGAAGCTTTCTTT
>TRBV6-5|TRBD2|TRBJ2-3|NA
CASRTGLAGTDTQYF
TGTGCCAGCAGGACCGGACTAGCGGGGACGGATACGCAGTATTTT
>TRBV7-9|TRBD2|TRBJ2-1|NA
CASSIAGISNEQFF
TGTGCCAGCAGTATAGCGGGGATCAGCAATGAGCAGTTCTTC
>TRBV6-1|TRBD2|TRBJ2-5|NA
CASSDRLAGKETQYF
TGTGCCAGCAGTGATAGACTAGCGGGAAAAGAGACCCAGTACTTC
>TRBV5-5|TRBD2|TRBJ2-7|NA
CASSPSGTGTNEQYF
TGTGCCAGCAGTCCTAGCGGGACGGGTACTAACGAGCAGTACTTC
>TRBV7-9|NA|TRBJ1-5|NA
CASSLTGSNQPQHF
TGTGCCAGCAGCTTAACGGGAAGCAATCAGCCCCAGCATTTT
>TRBV27|TRBD1|TRBJ2-7|NA
CASSIRGTSYEQYF
TGTGCCAGCAGTATCAGGGGGACCTCCTACGAGCAGTACTTC
>TRBV18|NA|TRBJ2-3|once
CASSLTPHQTSTDTQYF
TGTGCCAGCTCACTAACTCCCCACCAGACTAGCACAGATACGCAGTATTTT
>TRBV9|TRBD2|TRBJ2-3|NA
CASSVGTSGSKGTDTQYF
TGTGCCAGCAGCGTTGGGACTAGCGGGAGCAAAGGGACAGATACGCAGTATTTT
>TRBV27|NA|TRBJ1-2|few
CASSPIPGYGYTF
TGTGCCAGCAGCCCGATTCCAGGCTATGGCTACACCTTC
>TRBV29-1|TRBD1|TRBJ2-5|NA
CSVEELTRGQTQYF
TGCAGCGTTGAAGAACTAACAAGGGGGCAGACCCAGTACTTC
>TRBV6-1|NA|TRBJ1-5|NA
CASSEARRGWGIFQPQHF
TGTGCCAGCAGTGAAGCGCGAAGGGGCTGGGGCATATTTCAGCCCCAGCATTTT
>TRBV5-1|TRBD2|TRBJ2-7|NA
CASRGLAGGYEQYF
TGCGCCAGCAGAGGCCTAGCGGGAGGTTACGAGCAGTACTTC
>TRBV9|NA|TRBJ2-2|NA
CASSPEGEFPGELFF
TGTGCCAGCAGCCCAGAGGGAGAGTTCCCCGGGGAGCTGTTTTTT
>TRBV7-6|TRBD1|TRBJ1-2|NA
CASSSTGTGALTNYGYTF
TGTGCCAGCAGCTCGACCGGGACAGGGGCTTTGACTAACTATGGCTACACCTTC
>TRBV5-1|NA|TRBJ2-7|NA
CASSLATGPYEQYF
TGCGCCAGCAGCTTGGCCACAGGGCCCTACGAGCAGTACTTC
>TRBV5-6|TRBD1|TRBJ2-5|NA
CASSPRTGGAPLNRETQYF
TGTGCCAGCAGCCCTCGGACAGGGGGCGCCCCTCTAAATCGGGAGACCCAGTACTTC
>TRBV18|TRBD1|TRBJ2-1|NA
CASSPIHLDRGNEQFF
TGTGCCAGCTCACCCATCCACTTGGACAGGGGGAATGAGCAGTTCTTC
>TRBV27|NA|TRBJ1-5|NA
CASRVGGPSNQPQHF
TGTGCCAGCAGGGTCGGAGGCCCCAGCAATCAGCCCCAGCATTTT
>TRBV9|TRBD2|TRBJ2-4|once
CASSPNGGETKNIQYF
TGTGCCAGCAGCCCAAACGGGGGGGAAACCAAAAACATTCAGTACTTC
>TRBV19|NA|TRBJ2-1|NA
CASSVLGGLGNEQFF
TGTGCCAGTAGTGTACTGGGGGGTCTGGGGAATGAGCAGTTCTTC
>TRBV7-2|TRBD1|TRBJ1-3|NA
CASSEQGYGNTIYF
TGTGCCAGCAGCGAACAGGGGTATGGAAACACCATATATTTT
>TRBV28|NA|TRBJ1-1|once
CATYPRENTEAFF
TGTGCCACCTATCCCAGGGAAAACACTGAAGCTTTCTTT
>TRBV13|TRBD1|TRBJ2-7|NA
CASSSGTGAYEQYF
TGTGCCAGCAGTTCCGGGACAGGGGCCTACGAGCAGTACTTC
>TRBV28|TRBD1|TRBJ2-7|NA
CASTRLGTGSYEQYF
TGTGCCAGCACCCGGCTGGGGACAGGGTCCTACGAGCAGTACTTC
>TRBV7-8|TRBD2|TRBJ2-1|NA
CASSLMRESYNEQFF
TGTGCCAGCAGCTTAATGCGGGAGTCCTACAATGAGCAGTTCTTC
>TRBV5-6|TRBD2|TRBJ2-5|NA
CASSLAGTSGWSETQYF
TGTGCCAGCAGCTTGGCCGGGACTAGCGGATGGTCGGAGACCCAGTACTTC
>TRBV15|NA|TRBJ1-4|NA
CATSREQSNEKLFF
TGTGCCACCAGCAGGGAACAGTCTAATGAAAAACTGTTTTTT
>TRBV28|NA|TRBJ2-5|NA
CASSFPTEREETQYF
TGTGCCAGCAGTTTCCCGACAGAGCGAGAAGAGACCCAGTACTTC
>TRBV9|NA|TRBJ1-2|NA
CASSVSGQSYGYTF
TGTGCCAGCAGCGTATCAGGGCAGTCCTATGGCTACACCTTC
>TRBV28|TRBD2|TRBJ2-3|NA
CASTRRTSESTDTQYF
TGTGCCAGCACCCGACGGACTAGCGAGAGCACAGATACGCAGTATTTT
>TRBV11-2|NA|TRBJ2-1|NA
CASSLDGRSAYNEQFF
TGTGCCAGCAGCTTAGACGGGAGATCCGCCTACAATGAGCAGTTCTTC
>TRBV28|NA|TRBJ1-3|NA
CASSSSQFSGNTIYF
TGTGCCAGCAGTTCATCCCAGTTCTCTGGAAACACCATATATTTT
>TRBV11-2|NA|TRBJ1-5|NA
CASSLGQGSNQPQHF
TGTGCCAGCAGCTTGGGGCAGGGGAGCAATCAGCCCCAGCATTTT
>TRBV19|NA|TRBJ1-1|NA
CASSIARPGAAFF
TGTGCCAGTAGTATAGCGCGGCCAGGGGCAGCTTTCTTT
>TRBV7-2|TRBD2|TRBJ2-7|NA
CASRSSGSYEQYF
TGTGCCAGCAGGTCTAGCGGGAGTTACGAGCAGTACTTC
>TRBV28|NA|TRBJ2-2|NA
CASSLFQGRELFF
TGTGCCAGCAGTTTATTCCAGGGTCGGGAGCTGTTTTTT
>TRBV7-9|TRBD2|TRBJ2-1|NA
CASRASGTYNEQFF
TGTGCCAGCAGGGCTAGCGGTACCTACAATGAGCAGTTCTTC
>TRBV4-3|NA|TRBJ2-7|NA
CASSQDRAYEQYF
TGCGCCAGCAGCCAAGACAGGGCCTACGAGCAGTACTTC
>TRBV14|TRBD1|TRBJ2-5|once
CASSGTDQETQYF
TGTGCCAGCAGCGGGACAGACCAAGAGACCCAGTACTTC
>TRBV27|NA|TRBJ2-1|NA
CASSPREGDEQFF
TGTGCCAGCAGTCCCCGAGAGGGAGATGAGCAGTTCTTC
>TRBV9|TRBD2|TRBJ2-3|NA
CASSVTSGRATDTQYF
TGTGCCAGCAGCGTCACTAGCGGGAGGGCCACAGATACGCAGTATTTT
>TRBV5-1|TRBD2|TRBJ2-1|NA
CASGLAGISSYNEQFF
TGCGCCAGCGGACTAGCGGGTATCAGCTCCTACAATGAGCAGTTCTTC
>TRBV27|NA|TRBJ2-1|NA
CASSLGLSGSYNEQFF
TGTGCCAGCAGTTTGGGACTCTCTGGCTCCTACAATGAGCAGTTCTTC
>TRBV6-5|NA|TRBJ2-7|NA
CASSYRDSTYEQYF
TGTGCCAGCAGTTATCGAGACAGCACCTACGAGCAGTACTTC
>TRBV11-2|NA|TRBJ1-4|few
CASSLGGPNEKLFF
TGTGCCAGCAGCTTGGGGGGTCCTAATGAAAAACTGTTTTTT
>TRBV21-1|NA|TRBJ2-3|NA
CASSKGGDSGAGLLQYF
TGTGCCAGCAGCAAAGGGGGCGATAGCGGGGCTGGCCTGCTACAGTATTTT
>TRBV19|TRBD2|TRBJ2-7|NA
CASKLIAGDGEQYF
TGTGCCAGTAAACTGATAGCGGGAGACGGCGAGCAGTACTTC